Each of the 3 T cell receptor beta chains below was sequenced from the same sample in a study of blood T cells in healthy people across ages. A second PCR, run for roughly 7 to 12 cycles, used a sample-barcoded 5' primer plus a J-beta primer mix. TCRdb reprocessed the 5' RACE reads via MiXCR and lists one record per CDR3 protein. The sample has about 1.8 million distinct CDR3 sequences; around half are singletons. Sequencing was performed on blood. The receptor set was obtained from a middle-aged woman in good health.

The V gene is TRBV7-2, the J gene TRBJ2-7, with D possibly being TRBD2 (6 bases). Germline CDR1 is SGHTA and CDR2 is FQGNSA. This CDR3 is 14 amino acids long. With 7 bases removed from V and 0 bases from J, the gap between germline ends came to 13 bases. This CDR3 is CASTPRGTSYEQYF. The CDR3 DNA follows: TGTGCCAGCACCCCACGGGGGACCTCCTACGAGCAGTACTTC.

In this sample, this clonotype turned up a few times. The V call is TRBV6-5, the J call TRBJ2-5; no definite D call. The CDR3 is made up of 12 amino acids. V gave up 0 bases and J gave up 11 bases, with 10 bases separating them. Germline V lookup: CDR1 MNHEY, CDR2 SVGAGI. CDR3 DNA: TGTGCCAGCAGTTACTCGAACAGTCAGCAGTACTTC. This codes for CASSYSNSQQYF.

CDR3 residues: CASRLNPTGEGDTQYF. CDR3 DNA: TGTGCCAGCAGGCTCAATCCGACAGGGGAGGGAGATACGCAGTATTTT. The chain links TRBV2 to TRBJ2-3, with D possibly TRBD1 on 8 matching bases. Germline CDR1 is SNHLY and CDR2 is FYNNEI. This CDR3 is 16 amino acids long. V dropped 6 bases and J dropped 5 bases, with 21 bases sitting between them.